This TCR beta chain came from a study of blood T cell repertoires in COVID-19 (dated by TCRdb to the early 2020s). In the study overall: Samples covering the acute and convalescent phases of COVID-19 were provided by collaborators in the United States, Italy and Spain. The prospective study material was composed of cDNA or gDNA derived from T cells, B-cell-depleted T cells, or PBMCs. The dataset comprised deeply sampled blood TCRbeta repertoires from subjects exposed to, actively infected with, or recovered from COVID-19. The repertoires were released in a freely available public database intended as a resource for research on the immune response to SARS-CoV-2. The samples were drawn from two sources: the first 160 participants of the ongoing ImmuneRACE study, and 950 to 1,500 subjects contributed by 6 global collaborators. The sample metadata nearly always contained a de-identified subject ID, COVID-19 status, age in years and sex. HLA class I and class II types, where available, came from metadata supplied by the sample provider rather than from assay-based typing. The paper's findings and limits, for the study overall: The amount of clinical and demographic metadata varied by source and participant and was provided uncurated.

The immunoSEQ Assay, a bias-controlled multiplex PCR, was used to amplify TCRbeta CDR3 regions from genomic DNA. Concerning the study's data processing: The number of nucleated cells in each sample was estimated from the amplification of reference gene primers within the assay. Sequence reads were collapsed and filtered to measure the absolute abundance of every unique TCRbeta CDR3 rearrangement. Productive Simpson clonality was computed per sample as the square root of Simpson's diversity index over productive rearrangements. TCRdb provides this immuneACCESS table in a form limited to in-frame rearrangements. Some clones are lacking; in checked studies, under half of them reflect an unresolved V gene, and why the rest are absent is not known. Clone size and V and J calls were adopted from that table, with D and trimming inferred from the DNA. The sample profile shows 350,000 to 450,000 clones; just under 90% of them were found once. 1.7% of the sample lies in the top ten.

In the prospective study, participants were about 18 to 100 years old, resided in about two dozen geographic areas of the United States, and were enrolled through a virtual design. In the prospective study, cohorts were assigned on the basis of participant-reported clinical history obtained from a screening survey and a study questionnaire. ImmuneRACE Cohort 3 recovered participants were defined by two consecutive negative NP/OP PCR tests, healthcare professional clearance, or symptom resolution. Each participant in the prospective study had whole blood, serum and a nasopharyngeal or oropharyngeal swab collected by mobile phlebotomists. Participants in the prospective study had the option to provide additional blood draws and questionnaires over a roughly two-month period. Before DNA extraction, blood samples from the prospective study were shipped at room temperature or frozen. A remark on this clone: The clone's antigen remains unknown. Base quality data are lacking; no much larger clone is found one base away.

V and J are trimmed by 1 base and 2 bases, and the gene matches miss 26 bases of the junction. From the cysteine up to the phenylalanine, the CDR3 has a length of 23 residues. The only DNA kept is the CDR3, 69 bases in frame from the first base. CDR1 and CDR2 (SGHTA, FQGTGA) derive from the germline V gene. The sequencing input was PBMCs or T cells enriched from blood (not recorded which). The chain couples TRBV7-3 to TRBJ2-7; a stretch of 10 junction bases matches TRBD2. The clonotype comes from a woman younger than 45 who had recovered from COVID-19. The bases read TGTGCCAGCAGCTTAAATGTTGTGCCAGGGAGTCGAGGACTAGCGGTTAGAACCTACGAGCAGTACTTC. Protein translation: CASSLNVVPGSRGLAVRTYEQYF.